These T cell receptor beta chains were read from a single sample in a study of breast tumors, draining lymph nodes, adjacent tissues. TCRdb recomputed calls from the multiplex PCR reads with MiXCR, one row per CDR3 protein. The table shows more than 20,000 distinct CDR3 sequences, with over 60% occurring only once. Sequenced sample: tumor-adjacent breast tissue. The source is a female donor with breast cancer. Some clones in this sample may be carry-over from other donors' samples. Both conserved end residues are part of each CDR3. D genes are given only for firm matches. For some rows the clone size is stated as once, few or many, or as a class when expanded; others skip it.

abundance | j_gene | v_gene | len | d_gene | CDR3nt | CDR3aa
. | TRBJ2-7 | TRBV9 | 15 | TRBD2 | TGTGCCAGCAGCGGGTCGACTAGCGGGAGGTTCGAGCAGTACTTC | CASSGSTSGRFEQYF
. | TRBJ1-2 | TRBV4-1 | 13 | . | TGCGCCAGCAGCCAAGAGGTTAACTATGGCTACACCTTC | CASSQEVNYGYTF
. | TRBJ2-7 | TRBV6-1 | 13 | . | TGTGCCAGCACGGGACTGTCTACCTACGAGCAGTACTTC | CASTGLSTYEQYF
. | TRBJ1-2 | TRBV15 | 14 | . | TGTGCCACCAGCAGAGTGGCGGTCCCTGGGGGCTACACCTTC | CATSRVAVPGGYTF
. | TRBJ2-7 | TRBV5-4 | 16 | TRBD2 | TGTGCCAGCAGCTTGGAGGCGACTAGCGGGCCGTACGAGCAGTACTTC | CASSLEATSGPYEQYF
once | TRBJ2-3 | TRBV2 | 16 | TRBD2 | TGTGCCAGCAGTCTGGGACTAGCGGGACGCACAGATACGCAGTATTTT | CASSLGLAGRTDTQYF
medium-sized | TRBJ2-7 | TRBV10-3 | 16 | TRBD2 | TGTGCCACCAACCCGGGACTAGCGGGGGCCTCCTACGAGCAGTACTTC | CATNPGLAGASYEQYF
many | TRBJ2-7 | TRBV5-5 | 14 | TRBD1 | TGTGCCAGCAGCTCTGGGACAGCGTTCTACGAGCAGTACTTC | CASSSGTAFYEQYF
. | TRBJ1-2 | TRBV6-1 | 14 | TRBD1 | TGTGCCAGCAGTGAGGACAGGGTGGTCTATGGCTACACCTTC | CASSEDRVVYGYTF
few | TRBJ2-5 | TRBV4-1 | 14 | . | TGCGCCAGCAGCCAAGTCGACAACCAAGAGACCCAGTACTTC | CASSQVDNQETQYF
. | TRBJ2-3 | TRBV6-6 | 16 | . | TGTGCCAGCAGTTACGTGGGGGCGAGTCGCACAGATACGCAGTATTTT | CASSYVGASRTDTQYF
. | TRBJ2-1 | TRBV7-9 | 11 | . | TGTGCCAGCAGCTTAGGGCATGAGCAGTTCTTC | CASSLGHEQFF
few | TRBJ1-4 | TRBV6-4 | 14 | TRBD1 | TGTGCCAGCAAGGCGACAGGGGGGGATGAAAAACTGTTTTTT | CASKATGGDEKLFF
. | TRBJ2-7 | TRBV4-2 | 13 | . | TGTGCCAGCAGCCACCGGGGTGATTACGAGCAGTACTTC | CASSHRGDYEQYF
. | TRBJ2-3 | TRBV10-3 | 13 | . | TGTGCCATCCGGGAGTCACGTACAGATACGCAGTATTTT | CAIRESRTDTQYF
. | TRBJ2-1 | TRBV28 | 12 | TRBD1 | TGTGCCAGCCGGACAGGGGTAGATGAGCAGTTCTTC | CASRTGVDEQFF
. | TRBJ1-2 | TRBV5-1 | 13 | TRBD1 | TGCGCCAGCAGCTTTTCGACAGGGGGAGGCTACACCTTC | CASSFSTGGGYTF
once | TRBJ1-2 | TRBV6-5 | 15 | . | TGTGCCAGCAGTTACTTTGGGGATTTGAACTATGGCTACACCTTC | CASSYFGDLNYGYTF
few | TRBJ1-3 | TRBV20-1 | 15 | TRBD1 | TGCAGTGCGACCCCCGAAGACAGGGGAGGAAACACCATATATTTT | CSATPEDRGGNTIYF
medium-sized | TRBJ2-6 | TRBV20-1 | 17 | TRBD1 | TGCAGTGCGGCCCGGACAGGGGGGGGAGGTGGGGCCAACGTCCTGACTTTC | CSAARTGGGGGANVLTF
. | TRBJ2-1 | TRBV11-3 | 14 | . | TGTGCCAGCAGCTTAGGGGACGGCCTGGGGGAGCAGTTCTTC | CASSLGDGLGEQFF
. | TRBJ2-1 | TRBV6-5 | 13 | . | TGTGCCACCACGGCGGGGCAGTACAATGAGCAGTTCTTC | CATTAGQYNEQFF
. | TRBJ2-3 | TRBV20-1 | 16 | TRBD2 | TGCAGTGCTCCTAGCGGGAGGCCCTTCGGCGCAGATACGCAGTATTTT | CSAPSGRPFGADTQYF
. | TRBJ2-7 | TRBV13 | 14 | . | TGTGCCAGCAGCAGCCGGACAGCAACCTACGAGCAGTACTTC | CASSSRTATYEQYF
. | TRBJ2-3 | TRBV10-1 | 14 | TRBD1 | TGCGCCAGCAGACTCGGACAGGGGAAAAATACGCAGTATTTT | CASRLGQGKNTQYF